The T cell receptor beta chain described here comes from a study of cytomegalovirus exposure and HLA in healthy donors. In the PCR, 60 Vbeta and 13 Jbeta primers were used. The data were produced by immunoSEQ multiplex PCR, yet TCRdb's version contains in-frame clones alone and is incomplete. This sample's clone table lists about 200,000 clones. V lost 1 base, J lost 8 bases, and 10 bases stayed unmatched. From germline, CDR1 is MDHEN and CDR2 SYDVKM. The CDR3 spans 17 residues. General study results and limits: Accounts indicate the classifier identified cytomegalovirus status with strong specificity and sensitivity. As a later analysis showed, several of the most significant clusters appeared to be linked to common viral pathogens.

With regard to this clone: Its specificity is not known.

Sequences were obtained from PBMCs. This sequence joins TRBV28 and TRBJ1-4, with 10 bases matching TRBD1. The origin of this receptor is a girl aged 2 to 10 in good health and CMV-seropositive. The CDR3 coding sequence is TGTGCCAGCAGTTTATTATGGACAGGGGGGGCGAAGGAAAAACTGTTTTTT. It codes for CASSLLWTGGAKEKLFF. The variable domain in full, completed from reference TRBV28 and TRBJ1-4, reads DVKVTQSSRYLVKRTGEKVFLECVQDMDHENMFWYRQDPGLGLRLIYFSYDVKMKEKGDIPEGYSVSREKKERFSLILESASTNQTSMYLCASSLLWTGGAKEKLFFGSGTQLSVL.